This T cell receptor (beta chain) was captured in a study of T cells in Graves' hyperthyroidism and ophthalmopathy. J was trimmed by 2 bases and V by 0 bases; bases with no gene match: 8. Germline-derived CDR1 and CDR2 are LGHNA and YNFKEQ. The CDR3 loop spans 18 amino acids. Amplification yielded TCR beta CDR3 regions, with RNA transcripts as the source. When the TCR CDR3 underwent first-round RT-PCR, the HTBI primer set was used. One entry per CDR3 protein results from TCRdb running MiXCR on the multiplex PCR reads. The data contain a few hundred thousand distinct CDR3 sequences, roughly 17% of them singletons.

The chain is built from TRBV4-2 and TRBJ2-1; 9 bases line up with TRBD2. Sequenced: blood. This sequence was found in a woman between 18 and 29 years old with Graves' ophthalmopathy. The CDR3 is CASSQDGGGGRAYNEQFF. In nucleotides, the CDR3 is TGTGCCAGCAGCCAAGATGGGGGCGGCGGGAGGGCCTACAATGAGCAGTTCTTC.